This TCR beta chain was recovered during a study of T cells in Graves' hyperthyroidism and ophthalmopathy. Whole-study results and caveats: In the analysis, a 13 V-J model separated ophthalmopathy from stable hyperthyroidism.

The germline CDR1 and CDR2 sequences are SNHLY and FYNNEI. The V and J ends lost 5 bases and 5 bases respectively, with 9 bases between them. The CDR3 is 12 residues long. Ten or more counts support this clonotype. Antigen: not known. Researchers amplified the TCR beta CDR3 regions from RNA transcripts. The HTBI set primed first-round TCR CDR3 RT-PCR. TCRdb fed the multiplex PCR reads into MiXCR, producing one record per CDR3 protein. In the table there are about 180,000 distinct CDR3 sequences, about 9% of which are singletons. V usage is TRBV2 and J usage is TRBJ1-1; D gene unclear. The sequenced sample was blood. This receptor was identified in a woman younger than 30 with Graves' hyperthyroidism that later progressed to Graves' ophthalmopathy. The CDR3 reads CASSYSGTEAFF. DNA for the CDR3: TGTGCCAGCAGTTACTCCGGGACTGAAGCTTTCTTT.